This record covers a single T cell receptor (beta chain). The data originate from a study of T cell changes during pregnancy in multiple sclerosis. The CDR3 runs 15 residues. Trimming left V 4 bases short and J 1 base short, with 13 bases between. The germline V gene has CDR1 SEHNR and CDR2 FQNEAQ (reference sequence). The assay was immunoSEQ multiplex PCR, and TCRdb's table has in-frame clones only and misses some. The sample has about 100,000 clones; about 92% are singletons. This chain connects TRBV7-9 to TRBJ1-2; D not resolved. This receptor was obtained from a female donor with multiple sclerosis, enrolled in a pregnancy study. The specimen comprised peripheral blood, sampled after pregnancy. In nucleotides, the CDR3 is TGTGCCAGCAGCTCCGCGTTGGGGAGTAACTATGGCTACACCTTC. Translating gives CASSSALGSNYGYTF.